This is a list of T cell receptor beta chains from one sample in a study of blood T cell repertoires in COVID-19. Generated by immunoSEQ multiplex PCR, the TCRdb table keeps only in-frame clones and is missing some. The sample includes fewer than 45,000 clones, about 85% of them seen just once. The sequenced sample was peripheral blood. Source of these receptors: a woman of 80 years or more with acute or convalescent COVID-19. Each CDR3 is given with its conserved first and last residue. Size values are once, few and many counts, or a class for expanded clones, and some rows have none.

cdr3_aa,clone_size,j_call,v_call
CASRTSGDTQYF,-,TRBJ2-3,TRBV6-5
CASSAYGNQPQHF,-,TRBJ1-5,TRBV25-1
CASSLSGQGPYEQYF,-,TRBJ2-7,TRBV7-6
CASSSGLAGGRNEQYF,-,TRBJ2-7,TRBV7-9
CASSPRGGGLEAFF,few,TRBJ1-1,TRBV27
CASRSGQIYGYTF,few,TRBJ1-2,TRBV9
CASSITEDQPQHF,-,TRBJ1-5,TRBV19
CASSQPSIVGDSTDTQYF,-,TRBJ2-3,TRBV7-9
CASGLAGGPGEQFF,-,TRBJ2-1,TRBV12-5
CASSQGLAGEVSYNEQFF,few,TRBJ2-1,TRBV5-6
CASVGLSNTGELFF,-,TRBJ2-2,TRBV3-1/TRBV3-2
CASSLDRGDEQYF,-,TRBJ2-7,TRBV7-2
CASSSKTGELFF,-,TRBJ2-2,TRBV7-2
CASSQDRWNEQFF,once,TRBJ2-1,TRBV3-1/TRBV3-2
CASSLTGGNTEAFF,-,TRBJ1-1,TRBV2
CARSLGGELNQPQHF,-,TRBJ1-5,TRBV5-1
CASSQTRNTEAFF,-,TRBJ1-1,TRBV12-3/TRBV12-4
CASSLARASGNEQFF,once,TRBJ2-1,TRBV5-4
CASSHLQGAEGETQYF,once,TRBJ2-5,TRBV3-1/TRBV3-2
CASSLTGGNYGYTF,-,TRBJ1-2,TRBV5-1
CASSLFANTGELFF,-,TRBJ2-2,TRBV7-9
CASSNDLAGGGETQYF,-,TRBJ2-5,TRBV2
CASSQSGRDSYNEQFF,-,TRBJ2-1,TRBV4-1
CASSPLAGQSTDTQYF,-,TRBJ2-3,TRBV18
CAVNGWDRRNFYGYTF,few,TRBJ1-2,TRBV21-1
CASSPGRSSTDTQYF,-,TRBJ2-3,TRBV6-5
CASSLRSRASGNTIYF,-,TRBJ1-3,TRBV28